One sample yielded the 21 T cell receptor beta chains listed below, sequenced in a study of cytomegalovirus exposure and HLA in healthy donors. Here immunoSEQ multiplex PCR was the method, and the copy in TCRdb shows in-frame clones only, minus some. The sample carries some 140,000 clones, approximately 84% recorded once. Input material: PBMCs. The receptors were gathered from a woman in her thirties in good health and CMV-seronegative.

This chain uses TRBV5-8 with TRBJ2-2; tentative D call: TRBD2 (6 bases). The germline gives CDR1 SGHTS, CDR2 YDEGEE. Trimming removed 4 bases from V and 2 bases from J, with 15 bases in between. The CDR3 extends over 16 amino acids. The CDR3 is CASSPGTLLNTGELFF. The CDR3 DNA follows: TGTGCCAGCAGCCCCGGGACTCTATTAAACACCGGGGAGCTGTTTTTT.

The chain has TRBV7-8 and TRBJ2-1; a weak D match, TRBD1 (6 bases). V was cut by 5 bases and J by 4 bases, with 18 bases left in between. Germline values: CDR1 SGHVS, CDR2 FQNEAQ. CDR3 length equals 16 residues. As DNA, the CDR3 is TGTGCCAGCAGCGCGTACAGGGTTGGGGCTTACAATGAGCAGTTCTTC. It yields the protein CASSAYRVGAYNEQFF.

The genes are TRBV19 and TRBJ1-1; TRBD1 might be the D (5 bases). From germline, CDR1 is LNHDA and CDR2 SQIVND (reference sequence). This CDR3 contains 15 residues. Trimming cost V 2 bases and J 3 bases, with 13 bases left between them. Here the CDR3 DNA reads TGTGCCAGTAGTATATACGGGGGGACCGACACTGAAGCTTTCTTT. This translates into CASSIYGGTDTEAFF.

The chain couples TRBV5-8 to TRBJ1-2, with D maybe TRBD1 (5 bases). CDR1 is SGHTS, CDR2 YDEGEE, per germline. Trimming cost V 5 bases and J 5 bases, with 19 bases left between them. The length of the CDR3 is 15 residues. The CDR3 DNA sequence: TGTGCCAGCAGTAACATGGGGGGAGTACCGTATGGCTACACCTTC. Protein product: CASSNMGGVPYGYTF.

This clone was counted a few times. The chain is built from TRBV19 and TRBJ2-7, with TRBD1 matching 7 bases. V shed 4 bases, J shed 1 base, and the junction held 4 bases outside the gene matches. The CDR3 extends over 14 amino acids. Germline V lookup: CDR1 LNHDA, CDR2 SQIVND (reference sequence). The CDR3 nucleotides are TGTGCCAGTAGTAACAGGGGTTCGTCCTACGAGCAGTACTTC. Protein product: CASSNRGSSYEQYF.

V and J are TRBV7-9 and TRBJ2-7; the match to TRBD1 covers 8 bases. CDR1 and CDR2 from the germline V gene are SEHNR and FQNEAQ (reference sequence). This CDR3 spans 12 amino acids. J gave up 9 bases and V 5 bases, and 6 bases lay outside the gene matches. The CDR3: CASSLTGVGQYF. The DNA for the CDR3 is TGTGCCAGCAGCCTGACAGGGGTTGGGCAGTACTTC.

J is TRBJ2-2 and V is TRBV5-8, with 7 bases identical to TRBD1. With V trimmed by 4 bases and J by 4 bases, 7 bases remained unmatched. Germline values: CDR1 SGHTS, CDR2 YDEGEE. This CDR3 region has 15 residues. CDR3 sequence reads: CASSPGQFRTGELFF. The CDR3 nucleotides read TGTGCCAGCAGCCCGGGACAGTTTCGCACCGGGGAGCTGTTTTTT. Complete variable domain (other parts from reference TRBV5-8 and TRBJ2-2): EAGVTQSPTHLIKTRGQQATLRCSPISGHTSVYWYQQALGLGLQFLLWYDEGEERNRGNFPPRFSGRQFPNYSSELNVNALELEDSALYLCASSPGQFRTGELFFGEGSRLTVL.

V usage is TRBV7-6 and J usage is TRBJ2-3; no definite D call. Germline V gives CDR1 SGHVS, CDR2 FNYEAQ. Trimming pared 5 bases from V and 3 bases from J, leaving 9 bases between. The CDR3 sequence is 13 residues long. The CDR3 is CASSPYKTDTQYF. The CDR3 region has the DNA TGTGCCAGCAGCCCTTATAAAACAGATACGCAGTATTTT.

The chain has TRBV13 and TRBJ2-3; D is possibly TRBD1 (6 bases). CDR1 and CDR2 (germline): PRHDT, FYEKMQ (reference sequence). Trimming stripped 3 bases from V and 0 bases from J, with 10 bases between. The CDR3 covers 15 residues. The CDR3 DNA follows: TGTGCCAGCAGCTTGGGCCAGGGGAGCACAGATACGCAGTATTTT. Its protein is CASSLGQGSTDTQYF.

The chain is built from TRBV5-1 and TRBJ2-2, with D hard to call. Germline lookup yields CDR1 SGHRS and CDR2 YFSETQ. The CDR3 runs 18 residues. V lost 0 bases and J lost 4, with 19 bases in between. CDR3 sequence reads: CASSLGGSRRSGTGELFF. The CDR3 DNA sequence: TGCGCCAGCAGCTTGGGTGGGTCCAGACGGTCGGGCACCGGGGAGCTGTTTTTT.

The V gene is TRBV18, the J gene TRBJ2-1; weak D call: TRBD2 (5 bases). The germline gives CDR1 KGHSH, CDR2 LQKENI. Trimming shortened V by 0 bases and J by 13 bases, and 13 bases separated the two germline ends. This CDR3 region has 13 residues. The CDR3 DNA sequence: TGTGCCAGCTCACCACCGGCCCTAGCCTCTCAGTTCTTC. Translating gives CASSPPALASQFF. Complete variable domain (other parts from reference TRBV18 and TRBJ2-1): NAGVMQNPRHLVRRRGQEARLRCSPMKGHSHVYWYRQLPEEGLKFMVYLQKENIIDESGMPKERFSAEFPKEGPSILRIQQVVRGDSAAYFCASSPPALASQFFGPGTRLTVL.

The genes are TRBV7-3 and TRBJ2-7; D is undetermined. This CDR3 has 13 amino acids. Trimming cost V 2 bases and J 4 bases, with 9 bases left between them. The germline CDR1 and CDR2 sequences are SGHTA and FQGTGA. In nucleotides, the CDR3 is TGTGCCAGCAGCTTAGGCAGAGGATACGAGCAGTACTTC. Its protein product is CASSLGRGYEQYF.

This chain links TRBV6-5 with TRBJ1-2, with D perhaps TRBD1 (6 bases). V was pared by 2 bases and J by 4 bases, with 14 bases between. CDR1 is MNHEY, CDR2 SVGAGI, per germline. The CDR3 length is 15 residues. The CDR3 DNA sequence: TGTGCCAGCAGTTACACCAAGACAGGAATCTATGGCTACACCTTC. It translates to CASSYTKTGIYGYTF.

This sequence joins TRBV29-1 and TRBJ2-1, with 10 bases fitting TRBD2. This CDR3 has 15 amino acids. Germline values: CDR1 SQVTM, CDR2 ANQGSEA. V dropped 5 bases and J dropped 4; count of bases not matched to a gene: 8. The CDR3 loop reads CSVTAGGPRYNEQFF. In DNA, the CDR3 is TGCAGCGTTACAGCGGGGGGGCCGAGGTACAATGAGCAGTTCTTC.

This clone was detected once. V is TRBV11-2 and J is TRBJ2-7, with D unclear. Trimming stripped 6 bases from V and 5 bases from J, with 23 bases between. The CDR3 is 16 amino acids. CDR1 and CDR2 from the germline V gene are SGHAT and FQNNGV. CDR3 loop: CASSPQVMGAGNEQYF. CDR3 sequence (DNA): TGTGCCAGCAGTCCCCAGGTGATGGGCGCAGGCAACGAGCAGTACTTC.

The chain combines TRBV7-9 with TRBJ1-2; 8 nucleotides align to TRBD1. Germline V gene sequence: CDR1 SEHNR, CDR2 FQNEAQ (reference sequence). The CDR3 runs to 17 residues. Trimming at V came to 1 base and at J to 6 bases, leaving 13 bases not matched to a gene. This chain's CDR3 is CASSLEVARQGRHGYTF. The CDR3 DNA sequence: TGTGCCAGCAGCTTAGAGGTAGCCCGACAGGGGAGGCATGGCTACACCTTC.

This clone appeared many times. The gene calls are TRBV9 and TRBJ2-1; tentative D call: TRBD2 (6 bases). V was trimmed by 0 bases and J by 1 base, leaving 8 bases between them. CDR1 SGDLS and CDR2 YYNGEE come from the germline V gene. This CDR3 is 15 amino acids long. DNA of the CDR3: TGTGCCAGCAGCGTAGGTAGCGGTTCCTACAATGAGCAGTTCTTC. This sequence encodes CASSVGSGSYNEQFF.

The CDR3: CASSLGRAYNSPLHF. In nucleotides, the CDR3 is TGTGCCAGCAGCTTGGGCAGAGCTTATAATTCACCCCTCCACTTT. The chain carries TRBV7-3 and TRBJ1-6, with D hard to call. Trimming removed 3 bases at V and 4 bases at J, with 10 bases between. The CDR3 sequence is 15 residues long. Germline V gene lookup returns CDR1 SGHTA and CDR2 FQGTGA. The entire variable domain, with the rest obtained from reference TRBV7-3 and TRBJ1-6, is as follows: GAGVSQTPSNKVTEKGKYVELRCDPISGHTALYWYRQSLGQGPEFLIYFQGTGAADDSGLPNDRFFAVRPEGSVSTLKIQRTERGDSAVYLCASSLGRAYNSPLHFGNGTRLTVT.

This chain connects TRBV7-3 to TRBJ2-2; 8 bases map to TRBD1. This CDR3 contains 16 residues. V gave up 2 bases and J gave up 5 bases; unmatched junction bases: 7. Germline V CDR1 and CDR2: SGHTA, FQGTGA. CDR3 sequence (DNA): TGTGCCAGCAGCTTAGATACAGGGGGGAAAACCGGGGAGCTGTTTTTT. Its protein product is CASSLDTGGKTGELFF. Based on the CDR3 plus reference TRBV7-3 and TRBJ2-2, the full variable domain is GAGVSQTPSNKVTEKGKYVELRCDPISGHTALYWYRQSLGQGPEFLIYFQGTGAADDSGLPNDRFFAVRPEGSVSTLKIQRTERGDSAVYLCASSLDTGGKTGELFFGEGSRLTVL.

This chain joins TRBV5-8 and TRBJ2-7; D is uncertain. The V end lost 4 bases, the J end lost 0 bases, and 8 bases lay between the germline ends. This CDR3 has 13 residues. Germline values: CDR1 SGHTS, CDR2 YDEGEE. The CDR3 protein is CASSQTDSYEQYF. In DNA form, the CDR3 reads TGTGCCAGCAGCCAAACAGACTCCTACGAGCAGTACTTC.

CDR3 sequence reads: CASSYGAGGKETQYF. The CDR3 DNA reads TGTGCCAGCAGTTATGGAGCGGGGGGGAAAGAGACCCAGTACTTC. V usage is TRBV11-2 and J usage is TRBJ2-5; 10 bases line up with TRBD2. Germline assignment: CDR1 SGHAT and CDR2 FQNNGV. Trimming at V came to 6 bases and at J to 3 bases, leaving 7 bases not matched to a gene. The CDR3 spans 15 residues.